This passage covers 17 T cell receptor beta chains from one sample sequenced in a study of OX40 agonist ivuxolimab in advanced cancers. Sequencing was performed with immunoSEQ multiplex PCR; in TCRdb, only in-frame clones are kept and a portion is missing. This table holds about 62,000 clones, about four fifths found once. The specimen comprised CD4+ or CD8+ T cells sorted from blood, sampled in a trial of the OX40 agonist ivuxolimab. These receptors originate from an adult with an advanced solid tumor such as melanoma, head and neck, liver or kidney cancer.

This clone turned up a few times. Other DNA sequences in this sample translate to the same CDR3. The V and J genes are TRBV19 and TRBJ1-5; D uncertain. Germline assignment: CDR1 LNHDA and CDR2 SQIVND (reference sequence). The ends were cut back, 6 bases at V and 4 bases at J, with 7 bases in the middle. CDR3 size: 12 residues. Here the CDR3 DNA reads TGTGCCAGTAGCGGGCTGAATCAGCCCCAGCATTTT. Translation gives CASSGLNQPQHF. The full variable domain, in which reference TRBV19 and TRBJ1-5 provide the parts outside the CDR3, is DGGITQSPKYLFRKEGQNVTLSCEQNLNHDAMYWYRQDPGQGLRLIYYSQIVNDFQKGDIAEGYSVSREKKESFPLTVTSAQKNPTAFYLCASSGLNQPQHFGDGTRLSIL.

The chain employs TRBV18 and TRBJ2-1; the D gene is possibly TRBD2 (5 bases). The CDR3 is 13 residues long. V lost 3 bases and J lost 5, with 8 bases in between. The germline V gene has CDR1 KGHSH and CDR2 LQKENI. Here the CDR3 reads CASSPRANNEQFF. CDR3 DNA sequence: TGTGCCAGCTCACCGAGGGCAAACAATGAGCAGTTCTTC.

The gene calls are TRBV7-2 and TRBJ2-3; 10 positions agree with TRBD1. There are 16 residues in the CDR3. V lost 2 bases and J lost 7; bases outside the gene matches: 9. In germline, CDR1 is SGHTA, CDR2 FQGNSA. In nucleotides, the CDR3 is TGTGCCAGCAGCTTACCTAAGACAGGGGGCACCAATACGCAGTATTTT. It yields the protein CASSLPKTGGTNTQYF. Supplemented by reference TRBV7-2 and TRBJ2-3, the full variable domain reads GAGVSQSPSNKVTEKGKDVELRCDPISGHTALYWYRQSLGQGLEFLIYFQGNSAPDKSGLPSDRFSAERTGGSVSTLTIQRTQQEDSAVYLCASSLPKTGGTNTQYFGPGTRLTVL.

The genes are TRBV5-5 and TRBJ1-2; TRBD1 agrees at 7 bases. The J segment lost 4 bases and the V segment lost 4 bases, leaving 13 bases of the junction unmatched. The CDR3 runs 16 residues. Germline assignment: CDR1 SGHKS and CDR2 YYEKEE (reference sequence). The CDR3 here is CASSETSGTAGYGYTF. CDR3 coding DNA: TGTGCCAGCAGCGAAACCTCCGGGACAGCTGGCTATGGCTACACCTTC.

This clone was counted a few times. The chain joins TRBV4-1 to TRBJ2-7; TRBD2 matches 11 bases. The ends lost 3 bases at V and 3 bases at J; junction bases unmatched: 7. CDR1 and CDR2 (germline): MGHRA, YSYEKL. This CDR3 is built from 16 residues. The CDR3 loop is CASSHQGLAVGYEQYF. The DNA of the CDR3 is TGCGCCAGCAGCCACCAGGGACTAGCGGTCGGCTACGAGCAGTACTTC.

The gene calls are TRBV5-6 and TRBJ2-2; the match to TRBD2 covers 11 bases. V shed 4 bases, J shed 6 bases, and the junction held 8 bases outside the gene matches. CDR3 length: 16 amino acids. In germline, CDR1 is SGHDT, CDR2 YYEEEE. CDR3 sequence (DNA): TGTGCCAGCAGCCCGGGACTAGCGGCTTACCCCGGGGAGCTGTTTTTT. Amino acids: CASSPGLAAYPGELFF.

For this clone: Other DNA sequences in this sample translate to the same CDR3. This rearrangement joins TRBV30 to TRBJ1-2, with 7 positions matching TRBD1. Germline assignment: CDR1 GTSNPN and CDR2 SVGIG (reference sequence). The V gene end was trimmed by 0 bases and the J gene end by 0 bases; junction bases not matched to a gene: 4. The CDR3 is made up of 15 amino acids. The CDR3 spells CAWSVGQVTNYGYTF. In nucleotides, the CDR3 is TGTGCCTGGAGTGTTGGACAGGTGACTAACTATGGCTACACCTTC.

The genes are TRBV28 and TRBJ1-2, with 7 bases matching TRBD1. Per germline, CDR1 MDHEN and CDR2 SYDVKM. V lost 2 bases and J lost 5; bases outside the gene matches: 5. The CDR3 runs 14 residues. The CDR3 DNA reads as TGTGCCAGCAGTTTACTTGAGGGGGCTTATGGCTACACCTTC. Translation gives CASSLLEGAYGYTF.

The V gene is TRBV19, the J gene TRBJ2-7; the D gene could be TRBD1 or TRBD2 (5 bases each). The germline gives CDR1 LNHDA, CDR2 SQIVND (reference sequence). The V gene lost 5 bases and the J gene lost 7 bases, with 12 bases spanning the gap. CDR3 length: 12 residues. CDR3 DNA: TGTGCCAGTAGTGAGACTGAGGGGGAGCAGTACTTC. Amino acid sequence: CASSETEGEQYF.

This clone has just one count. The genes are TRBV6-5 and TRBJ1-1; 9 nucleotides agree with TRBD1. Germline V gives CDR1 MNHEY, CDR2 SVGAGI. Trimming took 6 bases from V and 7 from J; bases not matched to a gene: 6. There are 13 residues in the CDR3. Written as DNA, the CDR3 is TGTGCCAGCAGGGGACAGGGCCCACTTGAAGCTTTCTTT. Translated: CASRGQGPLEAFF.

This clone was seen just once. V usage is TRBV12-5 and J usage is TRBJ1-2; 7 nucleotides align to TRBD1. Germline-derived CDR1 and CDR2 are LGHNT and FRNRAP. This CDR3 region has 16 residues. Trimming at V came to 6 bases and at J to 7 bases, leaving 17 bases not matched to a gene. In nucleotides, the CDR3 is TGTGCTAGTGGGGAACCGGGACAGATCCCAGTAGGTGGCTACACCTTC. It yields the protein CASGEPGQIPVGGYTF.

CDR3 nucleotide sequence: TGTGCCAGCAGCACAAGCGGGGGGGTTTACAATGAGCAGTTCTTC. This gives the protein CASSTSGGVYNEQFF. The genes are TRBV7-2 and TRBJ2-1; 10 bases align to TRBD2. Germline V gene lookup returns CDR1 SGHTA and CDR2 FQGNSA. The V and J ends lost 5 bases and 4 bases, in that order; junction bases with no gene match: 5. CDR3 size: 15 residues.

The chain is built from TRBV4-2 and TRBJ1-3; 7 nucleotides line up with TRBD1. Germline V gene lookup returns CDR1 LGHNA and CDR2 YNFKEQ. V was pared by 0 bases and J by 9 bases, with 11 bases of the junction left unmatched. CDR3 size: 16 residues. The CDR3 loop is CASSQDRQGGIATIYF. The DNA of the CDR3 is TGTGCCAGCAGCCAAGACCGACAGGGAGGAATAGCCACCATATATTTT.

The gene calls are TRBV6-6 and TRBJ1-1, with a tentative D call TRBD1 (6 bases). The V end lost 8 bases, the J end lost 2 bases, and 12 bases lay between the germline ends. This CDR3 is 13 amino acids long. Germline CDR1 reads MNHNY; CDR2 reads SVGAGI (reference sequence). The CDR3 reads CASGRQANTEAFF. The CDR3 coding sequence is TGTGCCAGCGGTCGACAGGCTAACACTGAAGCTTTCTTT.

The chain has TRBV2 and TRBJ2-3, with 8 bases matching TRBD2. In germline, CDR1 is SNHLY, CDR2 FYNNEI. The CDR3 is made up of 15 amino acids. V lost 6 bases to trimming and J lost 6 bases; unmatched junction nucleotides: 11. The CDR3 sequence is CASSNGAGGSDTQYF. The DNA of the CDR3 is TGTGCCAGCAGCAACGGGGCGGGGGGATCGGATACGCAGTATTTT.

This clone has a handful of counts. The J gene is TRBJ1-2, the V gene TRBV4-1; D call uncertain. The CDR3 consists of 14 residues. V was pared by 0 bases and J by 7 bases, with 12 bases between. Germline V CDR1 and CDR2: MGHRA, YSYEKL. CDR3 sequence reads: CASSQDSAAAGYTF. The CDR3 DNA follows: TGCGCCAGCAGCCAAGATTCTGCGGCGGCTGGCTACACCTTC.

The CDR3 is CASSLLQDRGELFF. CDR3 in DNA: TGTGCCAGCAGCTTGCTACAGGATCGGGGGGAGCTGTTTTTT. The chain links TRBV5-8 to TRBJ2-2, with a possible D match to TRBD1 (5 bases). The CDR3 consists of 14 residues. Trimming left V 1 base short and J 8 bases short, with 12 bases between. The germline V gene encodes CDR1 SGHTS and CDR2 YDEGEE.